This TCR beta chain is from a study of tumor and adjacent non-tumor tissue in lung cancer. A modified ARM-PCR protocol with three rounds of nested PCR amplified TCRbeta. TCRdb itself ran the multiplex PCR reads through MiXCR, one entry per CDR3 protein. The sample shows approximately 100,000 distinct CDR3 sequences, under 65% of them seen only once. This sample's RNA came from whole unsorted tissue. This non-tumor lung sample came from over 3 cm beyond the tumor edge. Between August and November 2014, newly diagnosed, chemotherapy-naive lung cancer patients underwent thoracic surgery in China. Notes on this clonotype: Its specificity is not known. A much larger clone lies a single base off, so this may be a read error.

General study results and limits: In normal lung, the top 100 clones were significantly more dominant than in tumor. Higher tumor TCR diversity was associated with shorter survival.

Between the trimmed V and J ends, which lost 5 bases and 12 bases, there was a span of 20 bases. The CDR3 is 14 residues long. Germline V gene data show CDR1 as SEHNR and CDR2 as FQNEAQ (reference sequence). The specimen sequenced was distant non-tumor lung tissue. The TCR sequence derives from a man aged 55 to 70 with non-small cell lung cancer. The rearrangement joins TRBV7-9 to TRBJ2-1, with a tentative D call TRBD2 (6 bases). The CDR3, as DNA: TGTGCCAGCAGCCGAACCGCCACGAGGGACTTGCAGTTCTTC. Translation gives CASSRTATRDLQFF.